This T cell receptor beta chain was observed in a study of response to subunit inactivated influenza vaccine. In germline, CDR1 is DFQATT, CDR2 SNEGSKA (reference sequence). CDR3 length equals 16 residues. The V and J ends lost 0 bases and 9 bases, in that order; junction bases with no gene match: 11. This clonotype appeared many times. TCRdb passed the RT-PCR reads through MiXCR, listing each CDR3 protein once. Of more than 450,000 distinct CDR3 sequences listed, 11% are singletons. These records were also assigned to another study, of T cells expressing NK-cell markers. Per that paper: In generating TCR beta cDNA, 5'RACE template switching with UMIs was used. One of eight sequenced donors was HCMV-seronegative; the other seven were seropositive.

Sequenced material: PBMCs from blood, taken on the day of vaccination. The clonotype comes from a man aged 45 to 65 who received an inactivated influenza vaccine. The J gene is TRBJ2-1, the V gene TRBV20-1; 10 bases fit TRBD2. CDR3: CSARDLPSGSISEQFF. The CDR3 DNA is TGCAGTGCTAGAGACCTGCCTAGCGGGAGTATAAGTGAGCAGTTCTTC.